The 26 T cell receptor beta chains below come from one sample, sequenced in a study of T cell repertoires in cytomegalovirus infection (dated by TCRdb to the late 2010s). Sequenced using an Illumina HiSeq 1500. The public reads were run again by TCRdb, first through fastp at Q25 and then through MiXCR, and only productive beta chains were kept. Identical CDR3 protein sequences are pooled into one entry, listed with their most common genes and DNA. The sample table lists about 360,000 distinct CDR3 sequences, 15% to 20% of them with a count of one. The ten largest clones capture 7.5% to 9.5% of the sample. The material sequenced was PBMCs. These receptors all stem from a human donor in good health (CMV status not recorded). Some clones in this sample may be carry-over from other donors' samples.

The table lists this clonotype with many counts. This rearrangement joins TRBV7-9 to TRBJ1-5; 9 nucleotides align to TRBD1. The junction had 3 bases not matched to a gene; V was cut back by 4 bases and J by 2 bases. Per germline, CDR1 SEHNR and CDR2 FQNEAQ (reference sequence). This CDR3 is built from 15 residues. The CDR3 DNA reads TGTGCCAGCAGCTGGGGACAGGGTGGCAATCAGCCCCAGCATTTT. It translates to CASSWGQGGNQPQHF.

The chain links TRBV7-8 to TRBJ1-4; maybe TRBD1 (5 bases). Trimming took 5 bases from V and 4 from J, leaving 17 bases between them. The CDR3 spans 16 residues. Germline V gene lookup returns CDR1 SGHVS and CDR2 FQNEAQ. CDR3 protein: CASSALTGTLNEKLFF. The CDR3 region has the DNA TGTGCCAGCAGCGCCCTCACGGGGACCCTTAATGAAAAACTGTTTTTT.

This chain links TRBV18 with TRBJ1-3; D possibly corresponds to TRBD1 (5 bases). The CDR3 spans 16 residues. Trimming took off 1 base at V and 4 bases at J, with 14 bases between the two ends. Germline loops: CDR1 KGHSH, CDR2 LQKENI. Here the CDR3 reads CASSPLRDVGGNTIYF. For the CDR3, the DNA is TGTGCCAGCTCACCACTCCGGGACGTTGGGGGAAACACCATATATTTT.

The chain links TRBV5-4 to TRBJ1-1, with no clear D. The V and J ends lost 2 bases and 1 base respectively, with 12 bases between them. The germline CDR1 and CDR2 sequences are SGHNT and YYREEE (reference sequence). CDR3 length: 15 amino acids. Here the CDR3 reads CASSFFTRPNTEAFF. In nucleotides, the CDR3 is TGTGCCAGCAGCTTCTTCACGCGCCCGAACACTGAAGCTTTCTTT. Drawing the rest from reference TRBV5-4 and TRBJ1-1, the complete variable domain is ETGVTQSPTHLIKTRGQQVTLRCSSQSGHNTVSWYQQALGQGPQFIFQYYREEENGRGNFPPRFSGLQFPNYSSELNVNALELDDSALYLCASSFFTRPNTEAFFGQGTRLTVV.

The chain recombines TRBV20-1 with TRBJ2-3; TRBD2 matches at 9 bases. The CDR3 is 15 residues long. CDR1 and CDR2 (germline): DFQATT, SNEGSKA (reference sequence). V shed 5 bases, J shed 3 bases, and the junction held 9 bases outside the gene matches. CDR3 bases: TGCAGTGCTCTCGCGGGGGGGCCGTGGACAGATACGCAGTATTTT. Protein product: CSALAGGPWTDTQYF.

The chain is built from TRBV2 and TRBJ1-1; D ambiguous. This CDR3 comprises 14 residues. The germline CDR1 and CDR2 sequences are SNHLY and FYNNEI. The V gene lost 7 bases and the J gene lost 1 base, with 13 bases spanning the gap. Written as DNA, the CDR3 is TGTGCCAGCACCTCGAGACAAACGAACACTGAAGCTTTCTTT. Translated: CASTSRQTNTEAFF.

This clonotype was seen repeatedly, ten times or more. CDR3 in amino acids: CASRQGYEQYF. As DNA, the CDR3 is TGTGCCAGCAGACAGGGCTACGAGCAGTACTTC. The chain uses TRBV28 and TRBJ2-7, with a possible D match to TRBD1 (6 bases). CDR3 length: 11 amino acids. Germline loops: CDR1 MDHEN, CDR2 SYDVKM. V was cut by 6 bases and J by 3 bases, with 6 bases left in between.

This clonotype was observed at least ten times. The CDR3 DNA is TGTGCCAGCAGCTTAGCGTTTTCCTCCTACAATGAGCAGTTCTTC. Translation: CASSLAFSSYNEQFF. The chain combines TRBV7-2 with TRBJ2-1; D ambiguous. The CDR3 has 15 residues. Trimming removed 0 bases from V and 0 bases from J, with 6 bases in between. CDR1 is SGHTA, CDR2 FQGNSA, per germline.

This clonotype was counted a few times. The chain is built from TRBV20-1 and TRBJ2-3, with 9 bases aligning to TRBD1. With 0 bases clipped from V and 6 bases from J, the junction kept 4 bases outside the gene matches. The CDR3 sequence is 14 residues long. The germline gives CDR1 DFQATT, CDR2 SNEGSKA (reference sequence). CDR3 nucleotides: TGCAGTGCTAGAGATTTGGGGACAGGGGATACGCAGTATTTT. Translating it yields CSARDLGTGDTQYF.

In its sample, this clonotype was seen many times. V usage is TRBV7-2 and J usage is TRBJ1-2; D not resolved. The CDR3 runs to 13 residues. V was pared by 1 base and J by 8 bases, with 11 bases between. Germline CDR1 reads SGHTA; CDR2 reads FQGNSA. The CDR3 nucleotides read TGTGCCAGCAGCTTAGTGACGCAGCAGGGCTACACCTTC. It translates to CASSLVTQQGYTF.

The gene calls are TRBV7-2 and TRBJ2-7; TRBD2 aligns across 8 bases. Germline V CDR1 and CDR2: SGHTA, FQGNSA. The CDR3 runs 13 residues. V gave up 1 base and J gave up 11 bases; unmatched junction bases: 7. The CDR3 DNA follows: TGTGCCAGCAGCTTAGACCGGACTAGCTTTAAGTACTTC. As protein: CASSLDRTSFKYF.

This clonotype was counted a few times. V usage is TRBV11-2 and J usage is TRBJ2-1, with D possibly matching TRBD2 (5 bases). Between the trimmed V and J ends, which lost 6 bases and 3 bases, there was a span of 15 bases. The CDR3 consists of 15 residues. Germline V CDR1 and CDR2: SGHAT, FQNNGV. CDR3 protein: CASRNTRRVYNEQFF. The CDR3 region has the DNA TGTGCCAGCAGAAATACTAGGCGAGTCTACAATGAGCAGTTCTTC.

This clonotype was counted a few times. This chain joins TRBV6-1 and TRBJ1-1; D unclear. The CDR3 covers 17 residues. CDR1 is MNHNS and CDR2 is SASEGT in the germline V gene. Trimming removed 2 bases from V and 6 bases from J, with 22 bases in between. As DNA, the CDR3 is TGTGCCAGCAGTGAATGGGGAGTGGCGTCGCGGCACCCTGAAGCTTTCTTT. It yields the protein CASSEWGVASRHPEAFF.

The gene calls are TRBV4-1 and TRBJ1-1; perhaps TRBD1 as D (5 bases). Germline V gene sequence: CDR1 MGHRA, CDR2 YSYEKL. With 0 bases removed from V and 5 bases from J, the gap between germline ends came to 7 bases. CDR3 size: 13 residues. CDR3 residues: CASSQEWGTEAFF. The CDR3 DNA is TGCGCCAGCAGCCAAGAGTGGGGGACTGAAGCTTTCTTT.

This clonotype showed up many times. The chain is built from TRBV19 and TRBJ2-1, with TRBD2 matching over 9 bases. This CDR3 region has 17 residues. Germline-derived CDR1 and CDR2 are LNHDA and SQIVND (reference sequence). Unmatched junction bases numbered 12, after V lost 3 bases and J lost 6 bases. The CDR3 loop reads CASSIELGLAYPNEQFF. CDR3 nucleotides: TGTGCCAGTAGTATTGAATTGGGACTAGCTTACCCCAATGAGCAGTTCTTC.

This clonotype was detected a few times. The chain carries TRBV5-5 and TRBJ1-4, with no clear D. The V and J ends lost 0 bases and 0 bases respectively, with 12 bases between them. CDR3 length: 17 residues. Per the germline V gene, CDR1 is SGHKS and CDR2 is YYEKEE (reference sequence). The CDR3 region is CASSLGPIGATNEKLFF. Here the CDR3 DNA reads TGTGCCAGCAGCTTGGGGCCCATTGGTGCAACTAATGAAAAACTGTTTTTT.

V and J are TRBV19 and TRBJ1-1; D might be TRBD1 (5 bases). The CDR3 runs 16 residues. Trimming cost V 3 bases and J 11 bases, with 25 bases left between them. Germline CDR1 and CDR2: LNHDA and SQIVND (reference sequence). CDR3 amino acids: CASSMEFVRGVVSAFF. DNA for the CDR3: TGTGCCAGTAGTATGGAGTTCGTACGAGGGGTCGTCTCGGCTTTCTTT.

As concerns this clonotype: A much bigger clone sits one base away, suggesting this may be a read error. Here the CDR3 omits its conserved ending phenylalanine or tryptophan, so a read error is the likely source. V and J are TRBV7-6 and TRBJ2-7; weak D call: TRBD1 (5 bases). The CDR3 extends over 15 amino acids. V gave up 1 base and J gave up 2 bases, with 12 bases separating them. The germline CDR1 and CDR2 sequences are SGHVS and FNYEAQ. CDR3 DNA sequence: TGTGCCAGCAGCTTAGTGGGCAGGGTTACCTACGAGCAGTACTTA. It yields the protein CASSLVGRVTYEQYL.

J is TRBJ1-1 and V is TRBV7-9, with TRBD1 matching 9 bases. This CDR3 comprises 13 residues. CDR1 and CDR2 (germline): SEHNR, FQNEAQ (reference sequence). The V gene end was trimmed by 5 bases and the J gene end by 7 bases; junction bases not matched to a gene: 5. The CDR3 nucleotides are TGTGCCAGCAGCCCAGGGACAGGGAATGAAGCTTTCTTT. Its protein is CASSPGTGNEAFF. Complete variable domain (other parts from reference TRBV7-9 and TRBJ1-1): DTGVSQNPRHKITKRGQNVTFRCDPISEHNRLYWYRQTLGQGPEFLTYFQNEAQLEKSRLLSDRFSAERPKGSFSTLEIQRTEQGDSAMYLCASSPGTGNEAFFGQGTRLTVV.

This clonotype was counted at least ten times. The chain recombines TRBV7-8 with TRBJ1-1; the D is unclear. Germline V gene lookup returns CDR1 SGHVS and CDR2 FQNEAQ. The V end lost 0 bases, the J end lost 7 bases, and 9 bases lay between the germline ends. The CDR3 runs 13 residues. CDR3 sequence: CASSLAGIYEAFF. Here the CDR3 DNA reads TGTGCCAGCAGCTTAGCGGGCATCTATGAAGCTTTCTTT.

The rearrangement links TRBV10-3 to TRBJ2-3, with D hard to call. The CDR3 runs 12 residues. V was shortened by 3 bases and J by 5 bases, with 6 bases between the two germline ends. CDR1 and CDR2 (germline): ENHRY, SYGVKD. CDR3 sequence (DNA): TGTGCCATCAGTGAATCTGAAGATACGCAGTATTTT. This gives the protein CAISESEDTQYF.

This clonotype was seen only a few times. The CDR3 nucleotides are TGTGCCAGCTCACCCCGACAGTCTGACAATCAGCCCCAGCATTTT. Translation gives CASSPRQSDNQPQHF. The V and J genes are TRBV18 and TRBJ1-5; weak D call: TRBD1 (5 bases). V shed 3 bases and J shed 3 bases, with 12 bases lying between them. CDR1 and CDR2 (germline): KGHSH, LQKENI. This CDR3 is built from 15 residues.

The V call is TRBV20-1, the J call TRBJ1-5, with D tentatively TRBD1 (5 bases). CDR1 is DFQATT and CDR2 is SNEGSKA in the germline V gene (reference sequence). The CDR3 loop spans 13 amino acids. Trimming left V 1 base short and J 5 bases short, with 9 bases between. CDR3 amino acids: CSARGQIDQPQHF. The CDR3 DNA sequence: TGCAGTGCTAGAGGACAGATAGATCAGCCCCAGCATTTT.

The chain uses TRBV4-3 and TRBJ1-1; D possibly corresponds to TRBD1 (5 bases). Germline V CDR1 and CDR2: LGHNA, YSLEER. The CDR3 runs 15 residues. Trimming cost V 0 bases and J 6 bases, with 14 bases left between them. The CDR3 nucleotides read TGCGCCAGCAGCCAAGATTTTGGGGGTATGGCTGAAGCTTTCTTT. Encoded protein: CASSQDFGGMAEAFF.

The rearrangement joins TRBV19 to TRBJ1-5, with unresolved D. The CDR3 is 13 residues long. Per germline, CDR1 LNHDA and CDR2 SQIVND (reference sequence). Here the CDR3 DNA reads TGTGCAAGTGGGAGGGTTAGCAATCAGCCCCAGCATTTT. Translated, it gives CASGRVSNQPQHF.

The CDR3 DNA follows: TGTGCCAGCAGTTTATACGGCAGACAAGAGACCCAGTACTTC. This encodes CASSLYGRQETQYF. J is TRBJ2-5 and V is TRBV27; D ambiguous. CDR1 and CDR2 (germline): MNHEY, SMNVEV (reference sequence). The length of the CDR3 is 14 residues. Trimming took off 1 base at V and 2 bases at J, with 8 bases between the two ends.